Here is one T cell receptor (beta chain) with its context. This clone was seen only once. The target of this receptor is not known. An end of the junction does not agree with germline; a read error may underlie this. These data come from a study of blood T cell repertoires in COVID-19 (TCRdb year 2020). A note on the overall study: Samples covering the acute and convalescent phases of COVID-19 were provided by collaborators in the United States, Italy and Spain. The prospective study material was composed of cDNA or gDNA derived from T cells, B-cell-depleted T cells, or PBMCs. The dataset comprised deeply sampled blood TCRbeta repertoires from subjects exposed to, actively infected with, or recovered from COVID-19. A freely available public database, intended as a resource for researchers studying the immune response to SARS-CoV-2, is where the repertoires were released. Samples came from the ongoing ImmuneRACE study (first 160 participants) plus 1,254 subjects from 6 global collaborators. A de-identified subject ID, COVID-19 status, age in years and sex were almost always included in the sample metadata. Where available, HLA class I and class II types were taken from metadata supplied by the sample provider and were not determined by assay-based typing.

The research as a whole found: The quantity of clinical and demographic metadata differed by source and by participant and was supplied without curation.

TCRbeta CDR3 regions were amplified from genomic DNA using the immunoSEQ Assay, a bias-controlled multiplex PCR. In the authors' own workflow: Within the assay, amplification of reference gene primers was used to estimate how many nucleated cells each sample contained. To quantify the absolute abundance of each unique TCRbeta CDR3 rearrangement, sequence reads were collapsed and filtered. For each sample, productive Simpson clonality was calculated by taking the square root of Simpson's diversity index across productive rearrangements. TCRdb stores this immuneACCESS table with in-frame sequences only. Part of the clones is absent; in the studies checked, under half of the shortfall reflects unresolved V genes, and no reason is known for the rest. V and J calls and clone size come straight from that table; D and trimming were deduced from the DNA. The sample profile shows some 99,000 clones; around 90% of them were found once. The top ten hold about 4% of the sample.

One collaborating source in Seattle enrolled patients during active infection and followed them longitudinally through the course of disease. Collaborating institutions collected whole blood in K2EDTA tubes following their own protocols. For TCRbeta analysis, collaborators shipped samples as frozen whole blood, isolated PBMCs, or DNA extracted from either of those sample types. Via the germline V gene, CDR1 is MNHEY and CDR2 SVGAGI. Including the terminal cysteine and phenylalanine, the CDR3 comprises 15 residues. The read is trimmed to its CDR3 DNA, 45 bases read in frame from base 1. The sequence derives from a human donor with COVID-19, enrolled during active disease. The donor label of this sample is uncertain. Sequenced: peripheral blood. The rearrangement joined TRBV6-5 to TRBJ1-2; 9 junctional bases match TRBD1. The sequence in DNA is TGTGCCAGCAGTTACTCACAGGGGGCTAATTATGGCTACACCTTC. This translates into CASSYSQGANYGYTF.